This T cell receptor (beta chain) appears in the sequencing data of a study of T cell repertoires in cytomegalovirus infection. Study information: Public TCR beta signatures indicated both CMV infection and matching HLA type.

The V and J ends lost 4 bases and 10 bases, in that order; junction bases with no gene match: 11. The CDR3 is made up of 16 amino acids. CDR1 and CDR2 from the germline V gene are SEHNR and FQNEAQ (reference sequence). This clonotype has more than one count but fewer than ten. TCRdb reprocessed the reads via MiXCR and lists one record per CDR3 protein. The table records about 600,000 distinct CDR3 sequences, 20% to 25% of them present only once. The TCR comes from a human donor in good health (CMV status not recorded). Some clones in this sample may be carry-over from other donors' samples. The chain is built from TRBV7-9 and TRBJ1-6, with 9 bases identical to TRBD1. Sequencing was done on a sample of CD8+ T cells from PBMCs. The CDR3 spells CASSSSRTGVRSPLHF. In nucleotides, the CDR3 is TGTGCCAGCAGCTCCTCCAGGACAGGGGTCCGATCACCCCTCCACTTT.